The entry that follows covers one T cell receptor (beta chain) sequence. V was clipped by 3 bases and J by 4 bases, with 6 bases between them. The germline V gene has CDR1 SNHLY and CDR2 FYNNEI. This CDR3 has 12 amino acids. The data belong to a study of CD8+ T cells in alopecia areata. Investigators isolated RNA and reverse transcribed it into cDNA to act as the sequencing template. Produced via immunoSEQ multiplex PCR; TCRdb's table is partial and in-frame only. In the table there are 150,000 or so clones, nearly 55% of which are singletons. Treatment specified: oral pan-JAK inhibitor, 5-10 mg twice daily.

The chain recombines TRBV2 with TRBJ1-1; the D is unclear. The sequencing used CD8+ T cells sorted from blood, collected at week 4, from a patient treated with tofacitinib. The source is a human donor with alopecia areata. CDR3 region: CASSEEITEAFF. In nucleotides, the CDR3 is TGTGCCAGCAGTGAGGAGATCACTGAAGCTTTCTTT.